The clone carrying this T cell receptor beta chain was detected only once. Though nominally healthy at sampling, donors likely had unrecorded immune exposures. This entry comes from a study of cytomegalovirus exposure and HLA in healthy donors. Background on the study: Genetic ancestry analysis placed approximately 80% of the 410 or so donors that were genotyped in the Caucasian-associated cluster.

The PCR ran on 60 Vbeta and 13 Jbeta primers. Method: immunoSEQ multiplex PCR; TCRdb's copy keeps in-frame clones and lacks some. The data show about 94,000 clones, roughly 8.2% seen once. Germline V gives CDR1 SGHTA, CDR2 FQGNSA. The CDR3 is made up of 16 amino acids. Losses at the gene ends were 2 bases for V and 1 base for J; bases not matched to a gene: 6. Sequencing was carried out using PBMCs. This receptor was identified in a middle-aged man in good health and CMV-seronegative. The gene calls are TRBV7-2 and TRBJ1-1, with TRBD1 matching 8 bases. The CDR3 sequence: CASSLFPGQGNTEAFF. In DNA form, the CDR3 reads TGTGCCAGCAGCTTATTTCCTGGACAGGGGAACACTGAAGCTTTCTTT.